This T cell receptor beta chain was recorded in a study of blood T cell repertoires in COVID-19 (dated by TCRdb to the early 2020s). At the level of the whole study: Samples from collaborators originated in the United States, Italy and Spain and spanned both the acute and convalescent phases of COVID-19. The material from the prospective study consisted of cDNA or gDNA derived from T cells, B-cell-depleted T cells, or PBMCs. Deeply sampled blood TCRbeta repertoires from subjects exposed to, actively infected with, or recovered from COVID-19 were included in the dataset. The repertoires were released in a freely available public database meant as a resource for research on the immune response to SARS-CoV-2. The samples were drawn from the first 160 participants of the ongoing ImmuneRACE study and from 950 to 1,500 subjects provided by 6 global collaborators. A de-identified subject ID, COVID-19 status, age in years and sex were almost always included in the sample metadata. Where available, HLA class I and class II types were taken from metadata supplied by the sample provider and were not determined by assay-based typing. Broad study findings and their caveats: The amount of clinical and demographic metadata varied by source and participant and was provided uncurated.

TCRbeta CDR3 regions were amplified from genomic DNA using the immunoSEQ Assay, a bias-controlled multiplex PCR. As for how the authors treated the data: The number of nucleated cells in each sample was estimated from the amplification of reference gene primers within the assay. To quantify the absolute abundance of each unique TCRbeta CDR3 rearrangement, sequence reads were collapsed and filtered. For each sample, productive Simpson clonality was calculated as the square root of Simpson's diversity index over productive rearrangements. As stored in TCRdb, this immuneACCESS dataset retains in-frame rearrangements with V and J assigned. A fraction of the clones does not appear; measured against another copy, unresolved V genes explain less than half of the discrepancy, and the remainder lacks a known reason. That table furnishes V, J and clone size, whereas the DNA furnished D and trimming. This sample is represented by hundreds of thousands of clones; 65% to 85% of them were singletons. The top ten clones comprise roughly 6.2% of the sample.

In the prospective study, participants were about 18 to 100 years old, resided in about two dozen geographic areas of the United States, and were enrolled through a virtual design. To assign participants to cohorts, the prospective study relied on clinical history that participants themselves reported in a screening survey and a study questionnaire. Recovered participants in ImmuneRACE Cohort 3 were defined by two consecutive negative NP/OP PCR tests, clearance by a healthcare professional, or resolution of symptoms. Mobile phlebotomists in the prospective study collected whole blood, serum and a nasopharyngeal or oropharyngeal swab from every participant. Additional blood draws and questionnaires over an approximately two-month period could optionally be provided by prospective study participants. Blood samples from the prospective study were shipped frozen or at room temperature prior to DNA extraction.

For CDR1 and CDR2, the germline V gene lists KGHSH and LQKENI. Spanning cysteine to phenylalanine, the CDR3 consists of 13 amino acids. Left in the record is the CDR3 DNA by itself, 39 bases read in frame from the first base. V is clipped by 2 bases and J by 0 bases, and the sequence between their germline boundaries is 4 bases long. As regards this clone: No antigen is known for it. The record has no base qualities; no much larger clone is one base away.

The specimen was PBMCs or T cells enriched from blood (not recorded which). The source is a woman aged 40 to 55 who had recovered from COVID-19. The V and J segments used are TRBV18 and TRBJ1-1; the D gene remains uncertain. The CDR3 reads as follows: CASSPEMNTEAFF. The DNA is as follows: TGTGCCAGCTCACCAGAGATGAACACTGAAGCTTTCTTT.